Here is one TCR beta chain with its context. Its antigen remains unknown. The V end lost 4 bases, the J end lost 9 bases, and 9 bases lay between the germline ends. CDR1 is MNHNY, CDR2 SVGAGI, per germline (reference sequence). The CDR3 contains 11 residues. The time point: week 35, safety follow-up. Each dose delivered 300 ug of mutant IDH1 20-mer peptide subcutaneously with imiquimod. This entry comes from a study of a mutant IDH1 vaccine in newly diagnosed glioma. The protocol was immunoSEQ multiplex PCR, while the TCRdb copy is restricted to in-frame clones and leaves out a portion. The sample shows about 60,000 clones, 80% to 90% of them seen only once.

The source of this sequence is a middle-aged man with glioma. This specimen was PBMCs, taken from a glioma patient whose treatment included an IDH1 peptide vaccine. The chain couples TRBV6-6 to TRBJ1-2; D call uncertain. The CDR3 loop reads CASSFSLSYTF. The CDR3 region has the DNA TGTGCCAGCAGTTTCAGCCTCAGCTACACCTTC.